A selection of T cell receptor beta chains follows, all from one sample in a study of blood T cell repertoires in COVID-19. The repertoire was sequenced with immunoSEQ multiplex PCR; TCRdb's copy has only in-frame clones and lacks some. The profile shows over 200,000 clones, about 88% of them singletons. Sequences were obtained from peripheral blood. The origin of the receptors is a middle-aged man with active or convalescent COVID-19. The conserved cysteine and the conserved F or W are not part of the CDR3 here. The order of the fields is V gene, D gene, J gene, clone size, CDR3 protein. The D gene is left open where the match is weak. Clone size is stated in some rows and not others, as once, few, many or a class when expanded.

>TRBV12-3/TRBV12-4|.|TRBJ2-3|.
ASSSLSTDTQY
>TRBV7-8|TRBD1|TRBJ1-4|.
ASSPRDRKGEKLF
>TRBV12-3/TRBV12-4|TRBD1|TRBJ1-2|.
VTRRGPSYGYT
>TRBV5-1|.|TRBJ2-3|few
ASSLRGGLVDTQY
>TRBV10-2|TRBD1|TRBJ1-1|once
ASSDRGQEAF
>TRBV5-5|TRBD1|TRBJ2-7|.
ASSLEGQGLYEQY
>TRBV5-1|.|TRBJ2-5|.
ASSLGQAYAYQETQY
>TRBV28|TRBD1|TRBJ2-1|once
ASMTGREQF
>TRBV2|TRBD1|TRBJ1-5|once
ASGPTGADQPQH
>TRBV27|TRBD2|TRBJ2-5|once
ASSLEAGTSGLQETQY
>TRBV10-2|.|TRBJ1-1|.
ASSDPQAGNTEAF
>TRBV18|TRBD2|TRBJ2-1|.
ASSPPSGYSYNEQF
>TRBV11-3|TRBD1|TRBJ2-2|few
ASSPGGAYTGELF
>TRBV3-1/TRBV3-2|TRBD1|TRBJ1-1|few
ASSPFRGSLAF
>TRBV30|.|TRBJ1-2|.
AWSLANYGYT
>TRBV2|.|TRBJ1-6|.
ASSESRDTWSSYNSPLH
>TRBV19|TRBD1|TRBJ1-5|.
ASRTGEGQPQH
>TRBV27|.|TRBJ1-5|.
ASRSGSYSNQPQH
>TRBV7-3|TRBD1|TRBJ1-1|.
ASSIGQGINTEAF
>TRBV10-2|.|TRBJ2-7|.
ASAQEALSSYEQY
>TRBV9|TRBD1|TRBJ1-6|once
ASSASGQGDSPLH
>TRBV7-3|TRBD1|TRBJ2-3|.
ASSPGTGSTDTQY
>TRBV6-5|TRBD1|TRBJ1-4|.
ASTLTQGANEKLF
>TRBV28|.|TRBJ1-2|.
ASRLDSGTNYGYT
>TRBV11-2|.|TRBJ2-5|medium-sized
ASSFWREETQY
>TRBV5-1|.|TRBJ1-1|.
ASSLERGSQAF
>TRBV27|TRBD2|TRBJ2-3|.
ATGRAVADTQY
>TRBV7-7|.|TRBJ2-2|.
ASSMDSKSGELF
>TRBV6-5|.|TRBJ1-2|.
ATRLGGGYT
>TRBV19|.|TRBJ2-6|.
ASRRAAGQYSGANVLT
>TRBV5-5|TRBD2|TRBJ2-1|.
ASSLLAGGPNEQF
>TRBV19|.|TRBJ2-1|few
ASSIGQAWNEQF
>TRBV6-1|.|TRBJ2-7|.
ASSEVLASYEQY
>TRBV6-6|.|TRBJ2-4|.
ASARIKNIQY
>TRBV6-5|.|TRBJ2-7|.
ASSSRDNLPYEQY
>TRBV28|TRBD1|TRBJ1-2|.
ASGTEEGGYT
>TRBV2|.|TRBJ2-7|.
ASTGGVTYGQY
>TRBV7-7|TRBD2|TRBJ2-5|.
ASSSGTSGVETQY
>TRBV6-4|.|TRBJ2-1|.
ASSDRGGYNEQF
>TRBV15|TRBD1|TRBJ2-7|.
ATSRDRAGGASYEQY
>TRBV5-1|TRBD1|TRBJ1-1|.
ASGAGQGGIEAF
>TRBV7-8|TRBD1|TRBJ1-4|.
ASSSDRVGEKLF
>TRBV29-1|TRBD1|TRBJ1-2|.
SVGTGSNYGYT
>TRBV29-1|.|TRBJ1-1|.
SVETISNTEAF
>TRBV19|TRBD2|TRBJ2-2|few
ASTPEGLGLRKNTGELF
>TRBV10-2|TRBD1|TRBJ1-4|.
ASSGQGLTEKLF
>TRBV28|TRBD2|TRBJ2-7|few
ASNYGDYSYEQY
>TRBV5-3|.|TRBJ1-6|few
ARSFLRRGSPLH